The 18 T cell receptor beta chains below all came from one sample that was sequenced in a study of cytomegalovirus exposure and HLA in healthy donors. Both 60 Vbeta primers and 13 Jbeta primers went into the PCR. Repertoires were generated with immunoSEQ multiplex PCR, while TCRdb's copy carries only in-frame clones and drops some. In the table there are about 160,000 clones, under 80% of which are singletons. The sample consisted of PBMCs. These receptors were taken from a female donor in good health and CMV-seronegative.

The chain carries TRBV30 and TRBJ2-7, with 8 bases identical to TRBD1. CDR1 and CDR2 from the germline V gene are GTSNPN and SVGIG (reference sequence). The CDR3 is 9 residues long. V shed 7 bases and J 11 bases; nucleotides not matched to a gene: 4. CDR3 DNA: TGTGCCTTAAACAGGGGGAAGTACTTC. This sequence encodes CALNRGKYF.

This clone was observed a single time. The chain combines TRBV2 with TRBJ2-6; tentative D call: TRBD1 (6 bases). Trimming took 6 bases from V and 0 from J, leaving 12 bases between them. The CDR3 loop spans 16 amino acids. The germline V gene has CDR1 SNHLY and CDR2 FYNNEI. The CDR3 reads CASRSTGNSGANVLTF. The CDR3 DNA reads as TGTGCCAGCAGAAGTACAGGGAACTCTGGGGCCAACGTCCTGACTTTC.

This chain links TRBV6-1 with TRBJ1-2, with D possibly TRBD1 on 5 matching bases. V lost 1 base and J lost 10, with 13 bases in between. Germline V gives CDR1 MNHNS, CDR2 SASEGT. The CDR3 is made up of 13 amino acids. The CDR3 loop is CASSEGEGVHYTF. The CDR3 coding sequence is TGTGCCAGCAGTGAAGGGGAAGGGGTACACTACACCTTC.

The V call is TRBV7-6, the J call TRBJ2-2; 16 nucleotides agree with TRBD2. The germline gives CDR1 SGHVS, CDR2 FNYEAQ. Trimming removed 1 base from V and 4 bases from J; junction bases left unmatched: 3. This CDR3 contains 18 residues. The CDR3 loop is CASSLEGTSGRATGELFF. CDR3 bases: TGTGCCAGCAGCTTAGAAGGGACTAGCGGGAGGGCCACCGGGGAGCTGTTTTTT.

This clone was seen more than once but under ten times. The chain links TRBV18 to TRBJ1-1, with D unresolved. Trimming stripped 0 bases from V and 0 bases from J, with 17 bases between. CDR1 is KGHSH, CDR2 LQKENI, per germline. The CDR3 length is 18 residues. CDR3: CASSPPRISGLMNTEAFF. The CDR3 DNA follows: TGTGCCAGCTCACCACCCCGGATCAGCGGGCTTATGAACACTGAAGCTTTCTTT.

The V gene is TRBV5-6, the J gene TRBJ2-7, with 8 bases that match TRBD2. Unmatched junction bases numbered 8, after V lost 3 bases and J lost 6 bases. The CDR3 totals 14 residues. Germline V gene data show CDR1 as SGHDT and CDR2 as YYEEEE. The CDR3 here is CASSSHGGALEQYF. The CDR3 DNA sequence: TGTGCCAGCAGCTCTCACGGGGGGGCCCTCGAGCAGTACTTC.

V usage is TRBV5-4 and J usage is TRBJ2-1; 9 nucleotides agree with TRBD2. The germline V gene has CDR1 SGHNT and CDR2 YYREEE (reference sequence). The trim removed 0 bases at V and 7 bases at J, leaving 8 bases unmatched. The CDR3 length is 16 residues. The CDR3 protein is CASSLAGGRDINEQFF. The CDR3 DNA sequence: TGTGCCAGCAGCTTGGCCGGCGGGAGGGACATAAATGAGCAGTTCTTC.

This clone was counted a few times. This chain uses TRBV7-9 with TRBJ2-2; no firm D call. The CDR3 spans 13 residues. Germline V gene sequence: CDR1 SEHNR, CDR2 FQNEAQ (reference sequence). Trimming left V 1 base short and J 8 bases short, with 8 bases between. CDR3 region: CASSLDGAGELFF. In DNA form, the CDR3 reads TGTGCCAGCAGCTTAGACGGTGCAGGGGAGCTGTTTTTT.

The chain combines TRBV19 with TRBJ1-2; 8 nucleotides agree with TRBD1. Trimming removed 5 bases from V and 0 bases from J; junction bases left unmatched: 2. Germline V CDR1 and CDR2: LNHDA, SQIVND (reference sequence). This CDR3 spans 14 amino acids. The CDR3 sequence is CASSLTGANYGYTF. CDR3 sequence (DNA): TGTGCCAGTAGTTTGACAGGGGCTAACTATGGCTACACCTTC.

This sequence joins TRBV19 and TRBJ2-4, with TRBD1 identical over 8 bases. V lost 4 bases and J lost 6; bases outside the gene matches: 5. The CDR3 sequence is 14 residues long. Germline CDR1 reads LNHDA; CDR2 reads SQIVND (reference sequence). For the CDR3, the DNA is TGTGCCAGTAGTAACTCGGACAGGGTAAACATTCAGTACTTC. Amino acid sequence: CASSNSDRVNIQYF. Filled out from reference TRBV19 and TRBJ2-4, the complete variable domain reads DGGITQSPKYLFRKEGQNVTLSCEQNLNHDAMYWYRQDPGQGLRLIYYSQIVNDFQKGDIAEGYSVSREKKESFPLTVTSAQKNPTAFYLCASSNSDRVNIQYFGAGTRLSVL.

In nucleotides, the CDR3 is TGTGCCAGCAGGAGACAGGGACCGACTAGCGGGGCGAGAAGGGATGAGCAGTTCTTC. Its translation: CASRRQGPTSGARRDEQFF. V gene TRBV6-4 combines with J gene TRBJ2-1, with 11 bases fitting TRBD2. CDR1 is MRHNA and CDR2 is SNTAGT in the germline V gene. The V gene end was trimmed by 6 bases and the J gene end by 8 bases; junction bases not matched to a gene: 21. This CDR3 has 19 residues.

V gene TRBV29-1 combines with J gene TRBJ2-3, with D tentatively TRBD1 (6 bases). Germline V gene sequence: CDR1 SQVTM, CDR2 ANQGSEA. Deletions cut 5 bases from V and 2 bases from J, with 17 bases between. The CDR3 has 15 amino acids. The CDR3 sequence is CSVQGMGATTDTQYF. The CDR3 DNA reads TGCAGCGTTCAGGGGATGGGCGCCACCACAGATACGCAGTATTTT.

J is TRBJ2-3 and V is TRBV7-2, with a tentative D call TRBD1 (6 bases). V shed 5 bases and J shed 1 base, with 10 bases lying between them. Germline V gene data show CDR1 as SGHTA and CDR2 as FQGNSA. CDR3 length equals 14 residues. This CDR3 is CASSGDTGTDTQYF. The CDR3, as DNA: TGTGCCAGCAGCGGGGACACGGGCACAGATACGCAGTATTTT.

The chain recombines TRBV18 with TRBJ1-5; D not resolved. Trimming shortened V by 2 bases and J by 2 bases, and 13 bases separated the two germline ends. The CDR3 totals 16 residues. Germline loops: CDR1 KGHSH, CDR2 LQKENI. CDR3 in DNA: TGTGCCAGCTCACCATTTTTCTCCACGGGCAATCAGCCCCAGCATTTT. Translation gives CASSPFFSTGNQPQHF.

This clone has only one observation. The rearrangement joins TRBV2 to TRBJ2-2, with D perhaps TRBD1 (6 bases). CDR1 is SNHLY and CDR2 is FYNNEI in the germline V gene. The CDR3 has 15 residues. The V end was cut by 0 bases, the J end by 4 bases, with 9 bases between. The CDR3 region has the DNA TGTGCCAGCAGTGAAGCGTACAGGGCCACCGGGGAGCTGTTTTTT. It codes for CASSEAYRATGELFF.

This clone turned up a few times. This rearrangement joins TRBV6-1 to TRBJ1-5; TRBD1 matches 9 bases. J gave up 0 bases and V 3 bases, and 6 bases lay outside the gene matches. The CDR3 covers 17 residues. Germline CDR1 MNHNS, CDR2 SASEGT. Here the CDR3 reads CASSDHRGLYSNQPQHF. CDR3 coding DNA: TGTGCCAGCAGTGACCACAGGGGGCTTTATAGCAATCAGCCCCAGCATTTT.

The CDR3 reads CAAGGDYGYTF. In DNA, the CDR3 is TGTGCCGCGGGGGGGGACTATGGCTACACCTTC. V usage is TRBV7-9 and J usage is TRBJ1-2; possibly TRBD1 for D (5 bases). Germline values: CDR1 SEHNR, CDR2 FQNEAQ (reference sequence). Trimming removed 11 bases at V and 3 bases at J, with 10 bases between. This CDR3 has 11 residues.

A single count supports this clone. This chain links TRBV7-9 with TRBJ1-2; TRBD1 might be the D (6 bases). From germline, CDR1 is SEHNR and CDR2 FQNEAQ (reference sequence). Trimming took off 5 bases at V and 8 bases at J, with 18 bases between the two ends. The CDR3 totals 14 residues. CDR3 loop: CASSRQEAGYGYTF. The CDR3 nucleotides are TGTGCCAGCAGCCGACAGGAAGCAGGGTACGGCTACACCTTC.